The 8 T cell receptor beta chains below come from one sample, sequenced in a study of CD8+ T cells in alopecia areata. RNA, once extracted, was reverse transcribed into cDNA for use as the sequencing template. Clones were sequenced by immunoSEQ multiplex PCR, and TCRdb holds only the in-frame ones, with some missing. The sample carries about 150,000 clones, less than 75% recorded once. The sample comprised CD8+ T cells sorted from blood. The receptor set was obtained from a human donor in good health.

The table lists this clone with a few counts. V is TRBV29-1 and J is TRBJ2-3, with D perhaps TRBD1 (5 bases). This CDR3 is built from 13 residues. Trimming removed 5 bases from V and 0 bases from J, with 9 bases in between. The V gene's germline CDR1 is SQVTM and CDR2 ANQGSEA. The CDR3 nucleotides read TGCAGCGTTTGGGGCGGAAGCACAGATACGCAGTATTTT. Translating gives CSVWGGSTDTQYF.

This chain links TRBV11-2 with TRBJ2-1; weak D call: TRBD2 (6 bases). Deletions cut 5 bases from V and 4 bases from J, with 12 bases between. Germline CDR1 is SGHAT and CDR2 is FQNNGV. This CDR3 comprises 14 residues. CDR3 in amino acids: CASSPGTQYNEQFF. CDR3 bases: TGTGCCAGCAGCCCCGGGACTCAATACAATGAGCAGTTCTTC.

The chain couples TRBV9 to TRBJ1-3, with unresolved D. With 3 bases removed from V and 0 bases from J, the gap between germline ends came to 16 bases. Germline V lookup: CDR1 SGDLS, CDR2 YYNGEE. The CDR3 totals 17 residues. The CDR3 nucleotides are TGTGCCAGCAGCGCAAACATCCAGAAGGCCTCTGGAAACACCATATATTTT. Translating gives CASSANIQKASGNTIYF.

This sequence joins TRBV27 and TRBJ2-7, with D tentatively TRBD1 (5 bases). There are 13 residues in the CDR3. V was pared by 3 bases and J by 2 bases, with 8 bases between. Germline V gives CDR1 MNHEY, CDR2 SMNVEV (reference sequence). CDR3 in amino acids: CASSFQGTYEQYF. The DNA for the CDR3 is TGTGCCAGCAGTTTTCAGGGTACCTACGAGCAGTACTTC.

The chain uses TRBV5-1 and TRBJ2-7, with 11 bases identical to TRBD2. V trimming: 4 bases; J trimming: 4 bases; junction bases outside the gene matches: 13. This CDR3 comprises 17 residues. Per the germline V gene, CDR1 is SGHRS and CDR2 is YFSETQ. The CDR3 DNA sequence: TGCGCCAGCAGCCCCACTACCGGGACTAGCGGATTTTACGAGCAGTACTTC. Translation: CASSPTTGTSGFYEQYF.

This clone was observed a few times. The V gene is TRBV7-3, the J gene TRBJ1-1, with a possible D match to TRBD1 (5 bases). Germline lookup yields CDR1 SGHTA and CDR2 FQGTGA. Trimming left V 5 bases short and J 5 bases short, with 15 bases between. The CDR3 is 14 residues long. The CDR3 DNA is TGTGCCAGCAGCCCCATCGGGGGTGGGACTGAAGCTTTCTTT. It yields the protein CASSPIGGGTEAFF.

V is TRBV25-1 and J is TRBJ2-5, with unresolved D. CDR1 is MGHDK and CDR2 is SYGVNS in the germline V gene. The CDR3 is 10 amino acids. Trimming pared 6 bases from V and 3 bases from J, leaving 2 bases between. The CDR3 here is CASSKETQYF. The CDR3 nucleotides read TGTGCCAGCAGCAAAGAGACCCAGTACTTC.

This clone was seen more than once but under ten times. V gene TRBV29-1 combines with J gene TRBJ2-2; D unclear. This CDR3 has 15 amino acids. The V end was cut by 5 bases, the J end by 0 bases, with 13 bases between. CDR1 and CDR2 from the germline V gene are SQVTM and ANQGSEA. Here the CDR3 reads CSVSDRRSNTGELFF. CDR3 nucleotides: TGCAGCGTTAGCGACCGACGATCGAACACCGGGGAGCTGTTTTTT.